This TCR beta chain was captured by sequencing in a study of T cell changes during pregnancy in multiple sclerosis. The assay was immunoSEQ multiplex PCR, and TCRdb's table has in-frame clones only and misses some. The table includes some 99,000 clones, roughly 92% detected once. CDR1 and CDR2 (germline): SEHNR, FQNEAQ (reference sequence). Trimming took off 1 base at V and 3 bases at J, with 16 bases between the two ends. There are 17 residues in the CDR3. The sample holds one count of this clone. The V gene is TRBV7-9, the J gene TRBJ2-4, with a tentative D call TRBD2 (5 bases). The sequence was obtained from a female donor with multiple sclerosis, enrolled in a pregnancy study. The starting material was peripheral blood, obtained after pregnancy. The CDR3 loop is CASSLDFGGGGKNIQYF. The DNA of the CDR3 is TGTGCCAGCAGCTTAGATTTTGGAGGAGGAGGCAAAAACATTCAGTACTTC.